These T cell receptor beta chains were read from a single sample in a study of shared clonotypes between healthy human individuals. TCRdb's table, derived via immunoSEQ multiplex PCR, lists solely in-frame clones and lacks some. The sample consists of about 2 million clones, about 94% of them appearing once. Sequencing was performed on naive CD8+ T cells sorted from blood. These receptors were collected from a young man in good health. CDR3s include the opening cysteine and the closing phenylalanine or tryptophan. D genes are given only for firm matches. Clone size, where shown, is once, few, many, or a class for clones that have expanded.

D,J,V,size,DNA,CDR3
-,TRBJ2-7,TRBV19,-,TGTGCCAGTAGCGACCATCCACGGGGACACGAGCAGTACTTC,CASSDHPRGHEQYF
-,TRBJ2-7,TRBV30,-,TGTGCCTGGGGGGACGGGCTACAAGGACTCTACGAGCAGTACTTC,CAWGDGLQGLYEQYF
-,TRBJ2-1,TRBV29-1,-,TGCAGCGTTCGGCAGAACAATGAGCAGTTCTTC,CSVRQNNEQFF
-,TRBJ2-3,TRBV29-1,once,TGCAGCGTTGTCGACCGTGGTCCCCGGGAGTTAGATACGCAGTATTTT,CSVVDRGPRELDTQYF
-,TRBJ1-2,TRBV7-9,-,TGTGCCAGCAGCTTAGCGGAACTCTATGGCTACACCTTC,CASSLAELYGYTF
TRBD2,TRBJ2-5,TRBV6-5,-,TGTGCCAGCAGTTTAGCGGGAGAGCAAGAGACCCAGTACTTC,CASSLAGEQETQYF
-,TRBJ2-2,TRBV6-1,few,TGTGCCAGCAGTGCATTGGGGTTTACCACCGGGGAGCTGTTTTTT,CASSALGFTTGELFF
TRBD1,TRBJ2-7,TRBV4-3,-,TGCGCCAGCAGCTCGGACAGGGCGTCGGGTGAGCAGTACTTC,CASSSDRASGEQYF
-,TRBJ1-1,TRBV19,-,TGTGCCAGTAGTATAGACCCAGGGAGCGCTGAAGCTTTCTTT,CASSIDPGSAEAFF
-,TRBJ2-1,TRBV15,-,TGTGCCACCAGCAGAGTCCCAGGGTCCTACAATGAGCAGTTCTTC,CATSRVPGSYNEQFF
-,TRBJ2-6,TRBV5-4,-,TGTGCCAGCAGCTTGGAGATCCTGGTTGGGCATGGGGCCAACGTCCTGACTTTC,CASSLEILVGHGANVLTF
TRBD2,TRBJ2-7,TRBV2,-,TGTGCCAGCAGTGGAGAAACCACCGGGACTAGCGGACTTCTGCCCTACGAGCAGTACTTC,CASSGETTGTSGLLPYEQYF
-,TRBJ1-2,TRBV29-1,-,TGCAGCGCCATCACGGGGGACGGGGGCTACACCTTC,CSAITGDGGYTF
TRBD1,TRBJ1-5,TRBV2,-,TGTGCCAGCAGTGTAGGGACAGGCAATTATAGCAATCAGCCCCAGCATTTT,CASSVGTGNYSNQPQHF
TRBD2,TRBJ2-4,TRBV7-9,-,TGTGCCAGCAGCTCCGGACTAGCGGGGGAACTAGCCAAAAACATTCAGTACTTC,CASSSGLAGELAKNIQYF
-,TRBJ1-1,TRBV6-1,-,TGTGCCAGCAGTGAAACGAATGGACCTCGCACTGAAGCTTTCTTT,CASSETNGPRTEAFF
TRBD1,TRBJ1-1,TRBV7-3,-,TGTGCCAGCAGCTTAGCAGGGGGCGGCACTGAAGCTTTCTTT,CASSLAGGGTEAFF
-,TRBJ1-6,TRBV5-8,-,TGTGCCAGCAGCGCGGGGGTTTTCTCCTATAATTCACCCCTCCACTTT,CASSAGVFSYNSPLHF
TRBD1,TRBJ1-5,TRBV4-1,once,TGCGCCAGCAGCCCAGGACAGGGTTTGAATCAGCCCCAGCATTTT,CASSPGQGLNQPQHF
-,TRBJ2-3,TRBV11-3,-,TGTGCCAGCAGCTTAGGCGGCTCTAGCACAGATACGCAGTATTTT,CASSLGGSSTDTQYF
-,TRBJ1-1,TRBV19,-,TGTGCCAGTGTTCGTCTTTCCATGAACACTGAAGCTTTCTTT,CASVRLSMNTEAFF
-,TRBJ2-4,TRBV4-2,-,TGTGCCAGCAGCCAAGAACGCGCGGGGTCCAAAAACATTCAGTACTTC,CASSQERAGSKNIQYF
-,TRBJ2-7,TRBV9,-,TGTGCCAGCAGCGTAGCAGCGACAGCCTACGAGCAGTACTTC,CASSVAATAYEQYF
TRBD2,TRBJ2-7,TRBV11-2,-,TGTGCCAGCAGCTCATCTAGCGGGAGCGGCTACGAGCAGTACTTC,CASSSSSGSGYEQYF
-,TRBJ2-7,TRBV11-2,once,TGTGCCAGCAGCCCCGTGAGGGGGGGCTCCTACGAGCAGTACTTC,CASSPVRGGSYEQYF
-,TRBJ2-1,TRBV4-1,-,TGCGCCAGCAGCCAAGGGGACCGAAACTACAATGAGCAGTTCTTC,CASSQGDRNYNEQFF
TRBD2,TRBJ2-5,TRBV7-9,-,TGTGCCAGCAGCCCTTCGACTAGCGAGACCCAGTACTTC,CASSPSTSETQYF
TRBD1,TRBJ1-2,TRBV9,-,TGTGCCAGCAGCGTAGGGGACCTGGGGACAGCCCACTATGGCTACACCTTC,CASSVGDLGTAHYGYTF
-,TRBJ2-7,TRBV7-6,-,TGTGCCAGCAGCCTTTACGGGCCTTCCTACGAGCAGTACTTC,CASSLYGPSYEQYF
-,TRBJ2-1,TRBV28,-,TGTGCCAGCGCCGGGACATCCTCCTACAATGAGCAGTTCTTC,CASAGTSSYNEQFF
-,TRBJ1-5,TRBV6-5,-,TGTGCCAGCAGTCCAGGCCTTTATCAGCCCCAGCATTTT,CASSPGLYQPQHF
TRBD1,TRBJ2-3,TRBV4-1,-,TGCGCCAGCAGCCCAGACAGGGTTGGACAAACAGATACGCAGTATTTT,CASSPDRVGQTDTQYF
-,TRBJ2-2,TRBV7-9,-,TGTGCCAGCAGCCCTCCATACGGGGAGCTGTTTTTT,CASSPPYGELFF
-,TRBJ2-7,TRBV6-6,-,TGTGCCAGCAGTGTGGTCGGGTACGAGCAGTACTTC,CASSVVGYEQYF
-,TRBJ2-7,TRBV28,-,TGTGCCAGCAGTTTTGGGGAATCCCACGAGCAGTACTTC,CASSFGESHEQYF
TRBD2,TRBJ2-7,TRBV6-5,-,TGTGCCAGCAGTTACGGGGGAGGGGAGCAGTACTTC,CASSYGGGEQYF
TRBD1,TRBJ2-1,TRBV7-6,-,TGTGCCAGCAGCTTAGGCCCAGGGGGTAACAATGAGCAGTTCTTC,CASSLGPGGNNEQFF
-,TRBJ1-5,TRBV6-1,-,TGTGCCAGCAGTGAGAAATCAGGGATGGATAGCAATCAGCCCCAGCATTTT,CASSEKSGMDSNQPQHF
-,TRBJ1-6,TRBV28,once,TGTGCCAGCAGTTTGCAGGGTTTACCCTATAATTCACCCCTCCACTTT,CASSLQGLPYNSPLHF
-,TRBJ1-1,TRBV6-5,once,TGTGCCAGCAGTTACGGGATAAGTACTGAAGCTTTCTTT,CASSYGISTEAFF
-,TRBJ2-7,TRBV4-3,-,TGCGCCAGCAGCTCAGCGGACGGCTACGAGCAGTACTTC,CASSSADGYEQYF
-,TRBJ2-5,TRBV7-9,once,TGTGCCAGCAGCTTAAGCTGGACTGAGGAAGAGACCCAGTACTTC,CASSLSWTEEETQYF
-,TRBJ1-2,TRBV9,-,TGTGCCAGCAGCGTAGCTTTGGGGGTGGACTATGGCTACACCTTC,CASSVALGVDYGYTF
TRBD2,TRBJ2-5,TRBV6-5,-,TGTGCCAGCAGTTACTCACCGGCGGGGGGGCCCGAGACCCAGTACTTC,CASSYSPAGGPETQYF
TRBD2,TRBJ2-7,TRBV4-1,-,TGCGCCAGCAGTTACACTTTAGCGGGGGGCGGGTACGAGCAGTACTTC,CASSYTLAGGGYEQYF
-,TRBJ2-1,TRBV7-9,-,TGTGCCAGCAGCTTGCCAGGGGCGAATGAGCAGTTCTTC,CASSLPGANEQFF
TRBD2,TRBJ2-7,TRBV9,-,TGTGCCAGCAGCACGGGGGGGAGCTCCTACGAGCAGTACTTC,CASSTGGSSYEQYF
-,TRBJ2-7,TRBV27,-,TGTGCCAGCAGTTTAACAGGGACCTACGAGCAGTACTTC,CASSLTGTYEQYF
-,TRBJ2-7,TRBV29-1,-,TGCAGCGTTGGGATGGGGGTCGGAGACGAGCAGTACTTC,CSVGMGVGDEQYF
TRBD2,TRBJ2-1,TRBV11-2,-,TGTGCCAGCAGCTTATGGGCTAGCGGGAGTTCCCCCTACAATGAGCAGTTCTTC,CASSLWASGSSPYNEQFF
TRBD1,TRBJ2-7,TRBV2,-,TGTGCCAGCAGGGGCGGGACAGGGATAATCTACGAGCAGTACTTC,CASRGGTGIIYEQYF